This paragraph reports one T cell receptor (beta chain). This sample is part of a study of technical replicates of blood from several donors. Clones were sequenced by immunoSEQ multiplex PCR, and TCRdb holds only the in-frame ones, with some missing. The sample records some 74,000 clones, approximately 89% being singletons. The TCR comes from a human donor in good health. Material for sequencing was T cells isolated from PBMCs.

The CDR3 nucleotides read TGTGCCTGGAGTCCTAATCTAGCGGACGAGCAGTACTTC. Translating it yields CAWSPNLADEQYF. The chain combines TRBV30 with TRBJ2-7, with 7 bases lining up with TRBD2. The CDR3 has 13 residues. Germline loops: CDR1 GTSNPN, CDR2 SVGIG (reference sequence). V trimming: 2 bases; J trimming: 5 bases; junction bases outside the gene matches: 6.